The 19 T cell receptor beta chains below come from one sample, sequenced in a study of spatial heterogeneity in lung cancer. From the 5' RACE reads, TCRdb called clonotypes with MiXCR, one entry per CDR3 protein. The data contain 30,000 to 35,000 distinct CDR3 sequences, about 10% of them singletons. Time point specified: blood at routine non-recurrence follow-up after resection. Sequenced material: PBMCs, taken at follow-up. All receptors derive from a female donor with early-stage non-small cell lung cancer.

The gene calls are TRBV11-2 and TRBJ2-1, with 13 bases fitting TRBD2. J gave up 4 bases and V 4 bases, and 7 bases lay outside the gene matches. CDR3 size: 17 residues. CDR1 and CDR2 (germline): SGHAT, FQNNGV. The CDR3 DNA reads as TGTGCCAGCAGCTCGGGGGGACTAGCGGGGAGTTACAATGAGCAGTTCTTC. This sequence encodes CASSSGGLAGSYNEQFF.

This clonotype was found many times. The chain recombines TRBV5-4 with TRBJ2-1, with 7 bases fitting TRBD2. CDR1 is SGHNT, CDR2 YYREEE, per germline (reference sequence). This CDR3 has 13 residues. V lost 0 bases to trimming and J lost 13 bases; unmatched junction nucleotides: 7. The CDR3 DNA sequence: TGTGCCAGCAGCTTGGCCCGGGACTACCAACAGTTCTTC. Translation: CASSLARDYQQFF.

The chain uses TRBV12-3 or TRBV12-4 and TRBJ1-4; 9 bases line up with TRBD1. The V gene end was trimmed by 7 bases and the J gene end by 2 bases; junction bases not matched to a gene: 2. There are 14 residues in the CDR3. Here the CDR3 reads CASNDRGTNEKLFF. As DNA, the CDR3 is TGTGCCAGCAACGACAGGGGGACTAATGAAAAACTGTTTTTT.

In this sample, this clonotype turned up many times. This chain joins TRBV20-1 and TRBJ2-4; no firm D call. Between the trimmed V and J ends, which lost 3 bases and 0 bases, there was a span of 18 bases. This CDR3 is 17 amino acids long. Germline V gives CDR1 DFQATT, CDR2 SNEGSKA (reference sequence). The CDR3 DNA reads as TGCAGTGCTAGCTTTCTAGAGAAAAATCTAGCCAAAAACATTCAGTACTTC. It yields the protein CSASFLEKNLAKNIQYF.

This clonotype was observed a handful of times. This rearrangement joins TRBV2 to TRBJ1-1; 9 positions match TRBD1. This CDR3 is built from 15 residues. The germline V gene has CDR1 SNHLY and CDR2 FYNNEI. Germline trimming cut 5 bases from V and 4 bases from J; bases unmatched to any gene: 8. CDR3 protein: CASSYRGLGGTEAFF. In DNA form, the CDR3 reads TGTGCCAGCAGTTACAGGGGGCTAGGGGGCACTGAAGCTTTCTTT.

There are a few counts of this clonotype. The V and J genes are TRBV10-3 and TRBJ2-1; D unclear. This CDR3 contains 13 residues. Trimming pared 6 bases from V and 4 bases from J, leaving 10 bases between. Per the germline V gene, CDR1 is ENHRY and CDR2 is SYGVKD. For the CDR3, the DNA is TGTGCCATCAGGGCAGAGATTTACAATGAGCAGTTCTTC. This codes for CAIRAEIYNEQFF.

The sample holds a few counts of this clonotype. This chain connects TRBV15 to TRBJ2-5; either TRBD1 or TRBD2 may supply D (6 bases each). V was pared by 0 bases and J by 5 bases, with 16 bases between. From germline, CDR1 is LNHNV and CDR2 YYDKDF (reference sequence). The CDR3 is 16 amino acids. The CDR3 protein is CATSRDGAGGPETQYF. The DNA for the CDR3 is TGTGCCACCAGCAGAGATGGGGCTGGGGGGCCGGAGACCCAGTACTTC. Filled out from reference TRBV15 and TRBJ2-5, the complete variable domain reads DAMVIQNPRYQVTQFGKPVTLSCSQTLNHNVMYWYQQKSSQAPKLLFHYYDKDFNNEADTPDNFQSRRPNTSFCFLDIRSPGLGDTAMYLCATSRDGAGGPETQYFGPGTRLLVL.

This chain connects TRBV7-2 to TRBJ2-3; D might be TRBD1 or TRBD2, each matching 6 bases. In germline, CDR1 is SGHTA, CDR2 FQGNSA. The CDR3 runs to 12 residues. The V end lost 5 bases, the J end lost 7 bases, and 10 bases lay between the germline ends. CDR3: CASSRGANTQYF. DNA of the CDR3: TGTGCCAGCAGCAGGGGGGCCAATACGCAGTATTTT.

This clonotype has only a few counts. The DNA for the CDR3 is TGTGCCAGCAGCGTTGACGGAATCTATGGCTACACCTTC. Amino acid sequence: CASSVDGIYGYTF. The J gene is TRBJ1-2, the V gene TRBV7-2; D remains ambiguous. The germline V and J ends were trimmed by 5 bases and 4 bases, with 11 bases remaining between them. The CDR3 covers 13 residues. CDR1 SGHTA and CDR2 FQGNSA come from the germline V gene.

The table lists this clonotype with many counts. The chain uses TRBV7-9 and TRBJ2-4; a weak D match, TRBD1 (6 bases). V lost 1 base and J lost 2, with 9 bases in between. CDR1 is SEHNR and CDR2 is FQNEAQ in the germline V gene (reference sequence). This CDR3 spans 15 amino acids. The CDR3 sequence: CASSLGRGSKNIQYF. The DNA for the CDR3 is TGTGCCAGCAGCTTAGGCAGGGGTTCCAAAAACATTCAGTACTTC.

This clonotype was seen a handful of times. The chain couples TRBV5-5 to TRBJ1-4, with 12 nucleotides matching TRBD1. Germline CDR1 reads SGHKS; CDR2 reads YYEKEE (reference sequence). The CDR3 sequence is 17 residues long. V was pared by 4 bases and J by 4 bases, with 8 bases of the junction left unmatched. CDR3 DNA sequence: TGTGCCAGCAGCACTACCGGGACAGGGGGCCATAATGAAAAACTGTTTTTT. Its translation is CASSTTGTGGHNEKLFF.

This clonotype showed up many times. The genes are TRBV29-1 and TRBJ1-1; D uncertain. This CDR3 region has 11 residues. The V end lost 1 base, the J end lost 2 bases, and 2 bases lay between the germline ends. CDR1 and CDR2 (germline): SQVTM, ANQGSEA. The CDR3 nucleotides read TGCAGCGTTGAAGGTAACACTGAAGCTTTCTTT. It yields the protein CSVEGNTEAFF. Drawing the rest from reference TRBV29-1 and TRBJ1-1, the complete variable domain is SAVISQKPSRDICQRGTSLTIQCQVDSQVTMMFWYRQQPGQSLTLIATANQGSEATYESGFVIDKFPISRPNLTFSTLTVSNMSPEDSSIYLCSVEGNTEAFFGQGTRLTVV.

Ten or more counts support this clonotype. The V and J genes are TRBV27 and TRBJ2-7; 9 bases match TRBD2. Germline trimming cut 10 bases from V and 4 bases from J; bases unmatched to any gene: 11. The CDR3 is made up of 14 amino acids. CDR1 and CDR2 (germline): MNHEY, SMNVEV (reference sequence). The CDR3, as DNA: TGTGCCACTGGGTCGAGCGGGGGGTTTTACGAGCAGTACTTC. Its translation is CATGSSGGFYEQYF.

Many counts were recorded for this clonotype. CDR3 bases: TGTGCCTCCAAAGGGGGCCATGGCGAGCAGTTCTTC. Amino acids: CASKGGHGEQFF. The chain joins TRBV9 to TRBJ2-1; 7 bases agree with TRBD1. This CDR3 contains 12 residues. The germline V gene encodes CDR1 SGDLS and CDR2 YYNGEE. V was pared by 10 bases and J by 10 bases, with 11 bases of the junction left unmatched. Based on the CDR3 plus reference TRBV9 and TRBJ2-1, the full variable domain is DSGVTQTPKHLITATGQRVTLRCSPRSGDLSVYWYQQSLDQGLQFLIQYYNGEERAKGNILERFSAQQFPDLHSELNLSSLELGDSALYFCASKGGHGEQFFGPGTRLTVL.

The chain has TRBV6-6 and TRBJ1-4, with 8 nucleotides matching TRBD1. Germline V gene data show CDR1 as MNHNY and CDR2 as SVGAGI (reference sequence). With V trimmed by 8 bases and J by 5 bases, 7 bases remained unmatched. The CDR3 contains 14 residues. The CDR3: CASFPGGVNEKLFF. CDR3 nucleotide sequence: TGTGCCAGCTTCCCAGGGGGCGTGAATGAAAAACTGTTTTTT.

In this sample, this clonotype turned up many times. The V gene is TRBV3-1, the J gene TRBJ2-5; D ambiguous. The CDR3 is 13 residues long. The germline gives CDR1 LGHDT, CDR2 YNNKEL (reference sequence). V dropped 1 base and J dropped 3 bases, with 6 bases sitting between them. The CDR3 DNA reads TGTGCCAGCAGCCAAGGCCTCAAAGAGACCCAGTACTTC. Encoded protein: CASSQGLKETQYF.

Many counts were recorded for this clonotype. The DNA of the CDR3 is TGCAGCGCCACTGACAGGTCGCATTACGAGCAGTACTTC. Protein product: CSATDRSHYEQYF. The chain employs TRBV29-1 and TRBJ2-7, with a tentative D call TRBD1 (6 bases). Trimming cost V 7 bases and J 4 bases, with 17 bases left between them. The CDR3 covers 13 residues. CDR1 is SQVTM and CDR2 is ANQGSEA in the germline V gene.

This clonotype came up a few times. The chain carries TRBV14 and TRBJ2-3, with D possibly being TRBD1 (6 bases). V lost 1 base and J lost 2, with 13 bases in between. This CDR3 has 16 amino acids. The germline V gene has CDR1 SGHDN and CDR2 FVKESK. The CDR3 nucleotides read TGTGCCAGCAGCCAAGCGGCAGGGGCCCACACAGATACGCAGTATTTT. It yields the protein CASSQAAGAHTDTQYF.

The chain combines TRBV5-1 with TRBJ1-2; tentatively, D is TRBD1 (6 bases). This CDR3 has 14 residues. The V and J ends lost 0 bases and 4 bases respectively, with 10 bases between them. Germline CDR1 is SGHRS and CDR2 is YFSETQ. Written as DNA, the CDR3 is TGCGCCAGCAGCTTGGGACAGGCGAGCTATGGCTACACCTTC. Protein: CASSLGQASYGYTF.